One sample yielded the 26 T cell receptor beta chains listed below, sequenced in a study of molecular identifiers for immune sequencing clone quantification. TCRdb processed the PCR reads anew with MiXCR; each CDR3 protein has one entry. This table holds some 650,000 distinct CDR3 sequences, nearly 20% found once. The sample consisted of naive CD8+ T cells from blood, with Jurkat cell RNA spiked in. Subset given: FACS-sorted CD8+CD4-CCR7+CD45RA+ naive T cells. These receptors were collected from a human donor in good health. Some libraries in this study had Jurkat cell RNA spiked in.

There are many counts of this clonotype. The CDR3 sequence is CSVDGGPAFSAQYF. Written as DNA, the CDR3 is TGCAGCGTTGATGGAGGGCCTGCCTTTAGTGCGCAGTATTTT. This sequence joins TRBV29-1 and TRBJ2-3; D might be TRBD2 (6 bases). The CDR3 spans 14 residues. Germline assignment: CDR1 SQVTM and CDR2 ANQGSEA. V was cut by 3 bases and J by 10 bases, with 20 bases left in between.

This clonotype was counted only a few times. The chain is built from TRBV13 and TRBJ1-3; a weak D match, TRBD1 (6 bases). This CDR3 is built from 16 residues. The germline V and J ends were trimmed by 7 bases and 0 bases, with 16 bases remaining between them. Germline V gene data show CDR1 as PRHDT and CDR2 as FYEKMQ (reference sequence). The CDR3 sequence: CASNSGDTSSGNTIYF. Written as DNA, the CDR3 is TGTGCCAGCAACTCCGGGGACACTAGCTCTGGAAACACCATATATTTT.

CDR3 coding DNA: TGTGCCAGCAGCGTAGAGTGGGACCAAGAGACCCAGTACTTC. It specifies CASSVEWDQETQYF. The J gene is TRBJ2-5, the V gene TRBV9; no firm D call. Germline CDR1 SGDLS, CDR2 YYNGEE. The V and J ends lost 0 bases and 0 bases respectively, with 6 bases between them. CDR3 length equals 14 residues.

This clonotype was observed a few times. This chain links TRBV4-1 with TRBJ1-1; D not certain. CDR3 length: 15 amino acids. The germline V and J ends were trimmed by 4 bases and 1 base, with 13 bases remaining between them. Per germline, CDR1 MGHRA and CDR2 YSYEKL. Here the CDR3 reads CASSLNTVGNTEAFF. The CDR3 coding sequence is TGCGCCAGCAGCCTCAACACTGTAGGGAACACTGAAGCTTTCTTT.

This clonotype occurred many times. V and J are TRBV7-9 and TRBJ1-1; the D gene is possibly TRBD1 (6 bases). The CDR3 consists of 13 residues. Germline CDR1 SEHNR, CDR2 FQNEAQ (reference sequence). V was shortened by 6 bases and J by 1 base, with 9 bases between the two germline ends. In nucleotides, the CDR3 is TGTGCCAGCAGGGGACACACGAACACTGAAGCTTTCTTT. Amino acids: CASRGHTNTEAFF.

The count of this clonotype is one. It may be a read error: a sequence one base away is much more abundant. The V gene is TRBV6-2 or TRBV6-3, the J gene TRBJ1-2; D gene ambiguous. CDR3 length: 13 amino acids. Germline V gene data show CDR1 as MNHEY and CDR2 as SVGEGT. The V end was cut by 6 bases, the J end by 8 bases, with 16 bases between. This CDR3 reads CASRTGPLEGYTF. The CDR3 coding sequence is TGTGCCAGCAGAACCGGGCCGCTGGAAGGCTACACCTTC.

This clonotype was seen repeatedly, ten times or more. The chain has TRBV28 and TRBJ2-3; D is undetermined. V shed 3 bases and J shed 3 bases, with 7 bases lying between them. This CDR3 is 13 amino acids long. Germline lookup yields CDR1 MDHEN and CDR2 SYDVKM. Here the CDR3 DNA reads TGTGCCAGCAGTTTGATGGGTACAGATACGCAGTATTTT. This translates into CASSLMGTDTQYF.

About this clonotype itself: One base away lies a much larger clone, so this may be a sequencing read error. This sequence joins TRBV9 and TRBJ2-7; either TRBD1 or TRBD2 may fit D (5 bases each). The CDR3 is made up of 14 amino acids. The germline CDR1 and CDR2 sequences are SGDLS and YYNGEE. CDR3 in amino acids: CAGSGRDGSDEQYF. Here the CDR3 DNA reads TGTGCCGGCAGCGGCCGGGACGGAAGTGACGAGCAGTACTTC.

In this sample, this clonotype turned up many times. CDR3: CASSFVGHTGTKNIQYF. The DNA for the CDR3 is TGTGCCAGCAGTTTCGTCGGACACACAGGGACCAAAAACATTCAGTACTTC. The chain joins TRBV6-4 to TRBJ2-4, with D possibly TRBD1 on 6 matching bases. Between the trimmed V and J ends, which lost 5 bases and 2 bases, there was a span of 19 bases. Germline V gene lookup returns CDR1 MRHNA and CDR2 SNTAGT. The CDR3 consists of 17 residues.

This chain uses TRBV27 with TRBJ1-6; no reliable D call. Germline V gives CDR1 MNHEY, CDR2 SMNVEV (reference sequence). CDR3 size: 15 residues. V was cut by 0 bases and J by 10 bases, with 13 bases left in between. CDR3 protein: CASSLSGLLKSPLHF. Written as DNA, the CDR3 is TGTGCCAGCAGTTTATCGGGCCTACTTAAGTCACCCCTCCACTTT.

As concerns this clonotype: With a much larger clone just one base away, this may be a read error. The J gene is TRBJ2-7, the V gene TRBV7-6; unclear D gene. This CDR3 has 16 residues. Germline CDR1 SGHVS, CDR2 FNYEAQ. V was trimmed by 1 base and J by 0 bases, leaving 13 bases between them. CDR3 bases: TGTGCCAGCAGCTTAGAGGGTCTGGGCGGCTCCTACGAGCAGTACTTC. Translating it yields CASSLEGLGGSYEQYF.

This clonotype was picked up many times. The chain carries TRBV13 and TRBJ1-4; TRBD1 might be the D (5 bases). This CDR3 spans 14 amino acids. Per germline, CDR1 PRHDT and CDR2 FYEKMQ (reference sequence). V was pared by 5 bases and J by 6 bases, with 13 bases between. CDR3 nucleotides: TGTGCCAGCAGCCAACGGACACCCCATGAAAAACTGTTTTTT. Amino acids: CASSQRTPHEKLFF.

The genes are TRBV30 and TRBJ1-4; unclear D gene. Germline V gene data show CDR1 as GTSNPN and CDR2 as SVGIG (reference sequence). Deletions cut 3 bases from V and 0 bases from J, with 14 bases between. The CDR3 has 16 residues. The CDR3 bases are TGTGCCTGGAGCCTAGGCGTGAGAGCAACTAATGAAAAACTGTTTTTT. As protein: CAWSLGVRATNEKLFF.

This clonotype was seen many times. The chain has TRBV28 and TRBJ2-2; D is ambiguous. In germline, CDR1 is MDHEN, CDR2 SYDVKM. V lost 6 bases and J lost 7, with 9 bases in between. This CDR3 spans 12 amino acids. The CDR3 nucleotides are TGTGCCAGCAGCCCGGCAGGCGGGGAGCTGTTTTTT. It codes for CASSPAGGELFF.

This clonotype was seen repeatedly, ten times or more. J is TRBJ2-2 and V is TRBV23-1; 7 nucleotides line up with TRBD2. TRBV23-1 is an open reading frame, and its role is uncertain. After removal of 0 bases from V and 6 bases from J, the junction contained 4 bases not matched to a gene. The CDR3 is 15 amino acids. CDR3 in amino acids: CASSQSWGRAGELFF. As DNA, the CDR3 is TGCGCCAGCAGTCAATCCTGGGGGAGGGCCGGGGAGCTGTTTTTT.

This clonotype was seen ten or more times. The chain combines TRBV4-3 with TRBJ2-7; 9 bases match TRBD1. CDR1 is LGHNA and CDR2 is YSLEER in the germline V gene. V gave up 4 bases and J gave up 3 bases; unmatched junction bases: 7. The CDR3 covers 15 residues. For the CDR3, the DNA is TGCGCCAGCAGCCTCGACGGGGACAGGGACTACGAGCAGTACTTC. Protein: CASSLDGDRDYEQYF.

This clonotype was detected ten times or more. This chain joins TRBV7-9 and TRBJ2-7; 9 positions match TRBD2. Germline trimming cut 5 bases from V and 3 bases from J; bases unmatched to any gene: 5. CDR1 and CDR2 (germline): SEHNR, FQNEAQ (reference sequence). There are 14 residues in the CDR3. DNA for the CDR3: TGTGCCAGCAGCGGTAGCGGGAGTGTCTACGAGCAGTACTTC. Residues: CASSGSGSVYEQYF.

Comments on this clonotype: A much larger clonotype is one base distant, so this may be a read error. The CDR3, as DNA: TGTGTCAGCAGTTTATTCAGGGGTAATCAGCCCCAGCATTTT. This translates into CVSSLFRGNQPQHF. The rearrangement uses TRBV27 and TRBJ1-5, with TRBD1 as a possible D gene (6 bases). Germline V gives CDR1 MNHEY, CDR2 SMNVEV (reference sequence). The CDR3 runs to 14 residues.

With regard to this clonotype: This sequence may be a read error, since a much larger clone differs from it by one base. V gene TRBV5-4 combines with J gene TRBJ2-3; TRBD2 matches 8 bases. Per the germline V gene, CDR1 is SGHNT and CDR2 is YYREEE (reference sequence). The CDR3 runs to 15 residues. Losses at the gene ends were 2 bases for V and 6 bases for J; bases not matched to a gene: 8. CDR3 in DNA: TGTGCCAGCAGCTTAAGCGGGAGTATAACGGATACGCAGTATTTT. This codes for CASSLSGSITDTQYF.

Turning to this clonotype: A much larger clone lies one base from this, so it may be a read error. This chain links TRBV11-2 with TRBJ1-1; D uncertain. V dropped 0 bases and J dropped 11 bases, with 16 bases sitting between them. Per germline, CDR1 SGHAT and CDR2 FQNNGV. The CDR3 has 14 amino acids. CDR3 residues: CASSLDGMLSVAFF. CDR3 bases: TGTGCCAGCAGCTTAGATGGTATGCTGTCGGTGGCTTTCTTT.

This clonotype was seen ten or more times. The chain carries TRBV7-9 and TRBJ2-7; 9 nucleotides match TRBD2. CDR3 length: 16 amino acids. CDR1 SEHNR and CDR2 FQNEAQ come from the germline V gene (reference sequence). The V segment lost 5 bases and the J segment 4 bases; nucleotides outside the gene matches: 12. DNA of the CDR3: TGTGCCAGCAGCCGCGGACCGGGACTAGCAGATTACGAGCAGTACTTC. Encoded protein: CASSRGPGLADYEQYF. The entire variable domain, with the rest obtained from reference TRBV7-9 and TRBJ2-7, is as follows: DTGVSQNPRHKITKRGQNVTFRCDPISEHNRLYWYRQTLGQGPEFLTYFQNEAQLEKSRLLSDRFSAERPKGSFSTLEIQRTEQGDSAMYLCASSRGPGLADYEQYFGPGTRLTVT.

With respect to this clonotype: A much bigger clone sits one base away, suggesting this may be a read error. V is TRBV16 and J is TRBJ1-2; D is ambiguous. Deletions cut 7 bases from V and 4 bases from J, with 25 bases between. Germline-derived CDR1 and CDR2 are KGHSY and FQNENV. The CDR3 length is 17 residues. In nucleotides, the CDR3 is TGTGCCAGCACTCTCGGCCTAGCAACCAAGTTCGGCTATGGCTACACCTTC. It yields the protein CASTLGLATKFGYGYTF.

The genes are TRBV4-3 and TRBJ2-2; D not resolved. CDR3 size: 16 residues. Trimming pared 3 bases from V and 2 bases from J, leaving 13 bases between. The germline gives CDR1 LGHNA, CDR2 YSLEER. The CDR3 is CASSQGQALNTGELFF. The CDR3 bases are TGCGCCAGCAGCCAGGGCCAGGCGTTAAACACCGGGGAGCTGTTTTTT.

This clonotype was picked up a small number of times. The rearrangement uses TRBV6-5 and TRBJ2-1; 11 nucleotides agree with TRBD1. V trimming: 6 bases; J trimming: 3 bases; junction bases outside the gene matches: 4. This CDR3 contains 15 residues. CDR1 and CDR2 from the germline V gene are MNHEY and SVGAGI. CDR3 residues: CASRTGTGGYNEQFF. The CDR3 nucleotides read TGTGCCAGCAGGACCGGGACAGGGGGCTACAATGAGCAGTTCTTC.

This clonotype has at least ten counts. The rearrangement uses TRBV6-6 and TRBJ2-1; D is perhaps TRBD2 (5 bases). Trimming took 6 bases from V and 8 from J, leaving 23 bases between them. CDR3 length: 16 amino acids. The germline V gene encodes CDR1 MNHNY and CDR2 SVGAGI (reference sequence). The CDR3 spells CASRRTTRGRIDEQFF. Written as DNA, the CDR3 is TGTGCCAGCAGACGCACAACTAGAGGGAGAATCGATGAGCAGTTCTTC.

This clonotype showed up many times. This chain joins TRBV7-9 and TRBJ2-7; D is perhaps TRBD1 (6 bases). The CDR3 has 15 amino acids. V lost 2 bases and J 2 bases, leaving 13 bases between the germline ends. Germline V gene data show CDR1 as SEHNR and CDR2 as FQNEAQ (reference sequence). The CDR3 bases are TGTGCCAGCAGCTTACAGGGGTTAGGTACCTACGAGCAGTACTTC. Protein product: CASSLQGLGTYEQYF.